This T cell receptor beta chain was identified during a study of Ad26.COV2.S vaccination and SARS-CoV-2 variants. As for this clone: Its cognate antigen is unknown.

The treatment was: around 19 received Ad26.COV2.S at low or high dose, single or two shots; about 5 received placebo; per-sample allocation not given. Samples analyzed were those drawn on day 63 after the first vaccine or placebo injection. An adult donor aged 18-55 years was enrolled in Boston. Study-level findings and limits: People who got the vaccine had more spike-specific TCR breadth than people who got placebo.

Sequenced by immunoSEQ multiplex PCR; TCRdb stores in-frame clones only, minus some. Of about 350,000 clones listed, less than 90% are singletons. Trimming stripped 0 bases from V and 5 bases from J, with 4 bases between. The CDR3 is 12 residues long. CDR1 and CDR2 (germline): MGHRA, YSYEKL. The source was peripheral blood, collected in a trial of Ad26.COV2.S vaccine versus placebo. The sequence was obtained from a person aged 18-65 years who received the Ad26.COV2.S COVID-19 vaccine or a placebo. This chain uses TRBV4-1 with TRBJ2-5, with D hard to call. The CDR3 DNA reads TGCGCCAGCAGCCAAGATCGTGAGACCCAGTACTTC. Its protein product is CASSQDRETQYF.